This paragraph covers one TCR beta chain sequence. The data stem from a study of metastatic and nonmetastatic thyroid tumors. Under the authors' procedure: A classifier for distant metastasis in papillary thyroid cancer was constructed using CDR3 differences observed across clinicopathological groups. TCRdb re-clonotyped the PCR reads via MiXCR. The V and J calls come from TCRdb's annotation, not from the publication. This sample has tens of thousands of clones, with approximately 19% found just once. Not a single patient had been given any form of treatment at any point before undergoing thyroid surgery. The CDR3 totals 13 residues. Trimming shortened V by 9 bases and J by 0 bases, and 12 bases separated the two germline ends. Germline V gives CDR1 SGHNT, CDR2 YYREEE (reference sequence).

This TCR was sampled from a female donor with papillary thyroid cancer or a benign thyroid nodule (not recorded which). Some clones in this sample may be carry-over from other donors' samples. This sequence joins TRBV5-4 and TRBJ1-1; D may be TRBD1 (5 bases). Sequenced: blood. DNA for the CDR3: TGTGCCATTCAAAAGGGGTTGAACACTGAAGCTTTCTTT. Translated, it gives CAIQKGLNTEAFF.